This TCR beta chain stems from a study of shared clonotypes between healthy human individuals. The length of the CDR3 is 16 residues. The trim removed 3 bases at V and 2 bases at J, leaving 3 bases unmatched. Germline CDR1 is MDHEN and CDR2 is SYDVKM. Assay: immunoSEQ multiplex PCR; the TCRdb copy retains only in-frame clones and omits some. Of around 1.9 million clones in the sample, roughly 95% were seen once. Naive CD8 cells were CD45RO-negative, positively selected for CCR7, excluding terminally differentiated effector memory CD45RA+ cells. J is TRBJ2-6 and V is TRBV28, with 8 bases identical to TRBD1. Sequencing was done on a sample of naive CD8+ T cells from PBMCs. The sequence was collected from a man aged 18 to 35 in good health. Some clones in this sample may be carry-over from other donors' samples. The CDR3 DNA follows: TGTGCCAGCAGTTTCCCGGACAGGGCTGGGGCCAACGTCCTGACTTTC. This gives the protein CASSFPDRAGANVLTF.